This T cell receptor (beta chain) was sequenced in a study of blood T cell repertoires in COVID-19. In the study overall: The United States, Italy and Spain were the sources of the acute and convalescent COVID-19 samples. Sources were T cells, B-cell-depleted T cells, or PBMCs; the material itself was cDNA or gDNA.

V lost 3 bases, J lost 6 bases, and 10 bases stayed unmatched. This CDR3 region has 16 residues. Per the germline V gene, CDR1 is SGDLS and CDR2 is YYNGEE. In Seattle, patients joined the study during active infection and were tracked longitudinally. How the authors handled the data: It was from reference gene primer amplification that nucleated cell counts were estimated. Here immunoSEQ multiplex PCR was the method, and the copy in TCRdb shows in-frame clones only, minus some. Clone size and the V and J calls come from that table; the DNA yielded D and trimming. Of approximately 250,000 clones detected, around nine tenths appear once; the ten largest clones hold about an eighth. This clone was recorded a few times.

The receptor was derived from a woman between 65 and 79 years old with COVID-19, enrolled during active disease. This rearrangement joins TRBV9 to TRBJ1-5, with 9 bases that match TRBD1. The sample was peripheral blood. For the CDR3, the DNA is TGTGCCAGCAGCGGCGACCCGGGACAGGGAAGTCAGCCCCAGCATTTT. Its protein product is CASSGDPGQGSQPQHF.